This T cell receptor (beta chain) was recorded in a study of blood T cell repertoires in COVID-19. Study as a whole: PBMCs, B-cell-depleted T cells, or T cells were the source of the cDNA or gDNA that made up the material.

Libraries were prepared by immunoSEQ multiplex PCR; TCRdb keeps only in-frame clonotypes and omits some of them. The table has roughly 120,000 clones, 85% seen once; the top ten hold about 11%. Germline trimming cut 5 bases from V and 9 bases from J; bases unmatched to any gene: 13. The CDR3 covers 15 residues. Germline V gene data show CDR1 as LGHDT and CDR2 as YNNKEL (reference sequence). The rearrangement joins TRBV3-1 (or the pseudogene TRBV3-2) to TRBJ2-1; TRBD2 agrees at 7 bases. The receptor was derived from a man at least 80 years old with acute or convalescent COVID-19. Specimen: peripheral blood. The CDR3 reads CASSDTSEAVPEQFF. Here the CDR3 DNA reads TGTGCCAGCAGCGATACTAGCGAGGCTGTGCCTGAGCAGTTCTTC.